The rows below give T cell receptor beta chains drawn from one sample of a study of cytomegalovirus exposure and HLA in healthy donors. Generated by immunoSEQ multiplex PCR, the TCRdb table keeps only in-frame clones and is missing some. This sample yields around 150,000 clones, of which around 79% are seen a single time; 6.5% to 7% belongs to the top ten. Sequences were obtained from PBMCs. These receptors originate from a man aged 40-55 years in good health and CMV-seropositive. The CDR3 runs from the conserved cysteine through the conserved F or W. D genes are given only for firm matches. Part of the rows lack a size; the others show once, few, many or a class for expanded clones.

>TRBJ1-2|TRBV29-1|TRBD1|-
TGCAGCGTTAGTACAGGGGGCGCGGGCTACACCTTC
CSVSTGGAGYTF
>TRBJ1-4|TRBV5-1|-|once
TGCGCCAGCAGCTTGGCCGCAGCGGACTCAACTAATGAAAAACTGTTTTTT
CASSLAAADSTNEKLFF
>TRBJ1-2|TRBV28|-|-
TGTGCCAGCAGTTTACCCTCCTTGACGGGCGGGAAGAATAACTATGGCTACACCTTC
CASSLPSLTGGKNNYGYTF
>TRBJ1-5|TRBV19|-|-
TGTGCCAGTACCGGGAGCAATCAGCCCCAGCATTTT
CASTGSNQPQHF
>TRBJ1-3|TRBV29-1|-|few
TGCAGCGTTGAATGGGCACAGCTCGGAAACACCATATATTTT
CSVEWAQLGNTIYF
>TRBJ2-6|TRBV6-6|TRBD1|-
TGTGCCAGCTTTAGGGACAGGGGTTCTGGGGCCAACGTCCTGACTTTC
CASFRDRGSGANVLTF
>TRBJ2-7|TRBV5-6|TRBD2|many
TGTGCCAGCAGCCAATTAGCGGGATACTACGAGCAGTACTTC
CASSQLAGYYEQYF
>TRBJ2-7|TRBV5-1|-|-
TGCGCCAGCAGTGACGCAGGGATTTTCTACGAGCAGTACTTC
CASSDAGIFYEQYF
>TRBJ2-7|TRBV27|-|-
TGTGCCAGCAGTTCATTTTACGAGCAGTACTTC
CASSSFYEQYF
>TRBJ1-1|TRBV9|-|-
TGTGCCAGCAGCAAGGATGCGGGGAACACTGAAGCTTTCTTT
CASSKDAGNTEAFF
>TRBJ2-7|TRBV30|TRBD2|-
TGTGCCTGTCTCCACCGGGAGGCCCACGAGCAGTACTTC
CACLHREAHEQYF
>TRBJ2-1|TRBV30|TRBD2|-
TGTGCCTGGAGTGAGGGGTGGGAGGGCCCCCACAATGAGCAGTTCTTC
CAWSEGWEGPHNEQFF
>TRBJ1-6|TRBV27|-|-
TGTGCCAGCAGTTACCTCGGACAGATTAATTCACCCCTCCACTTT
CASSYLGQINSPLHF